This TCR beta chain was recorded in a study of vaccination and CD4 T cells after COVID-19. The CDR3 runs 13 residues. CDR1 and CDR2 from the germline V gene are SGHTA and FQGNSA. V was shortened by 7 bases and J by 2 bases, with 11 bases between the two germline ends. Treatment specified: approximately 11-day PBMC culture with coronavirus spike peptide pools or control peptides (ViraFEST assay). As for this clonotype: Its antigen is unidentified.

The Oncomine TCR Beta short-read assay sequenced DNA from cultured CD4+ T cells. TCRdb re-derived calls from the PCR reads in MiXCR, one entry per CDR3 protein. The sample lists under 20,000 distinct CDR3 sequences, about 67% occurring once. The V call is TRBV7-2, the J call TRBJ2-5, with D unclear. The sequenced sample was CD4+ T cells from blood, cultured in vitro. This receptor was taken from a human donor who had recovered from COVID-19. This chain's CDR3 is CASNKDAQETQYF. In DNA form, the CDR3 reads TGTGCCAGCAACAAGGACGCGCAAGAGACCCAGTACTTC.